The 6 T cell receptor beta chains presented below share a single source sample, sequenced in a study of blood T cell repertoires in COVID-19. Clones were read by immunoSEQ multiplex PCR, and TCRdb kept only the in-frame ones, dropping some. Here the sample spans about 260,000 clones, 80% to 85% being singletons. Specimen: peripheral blood. The origin of the receptors is a woman between 35 and 50 years old who had recovered from COVID-19.

This chain joins TRBV5-6 and TRBJ1-2; no firm D call. Trimming stripped 2 bases from V and 2 bases from J, with 10 bases between. The CDR3 extends over 14 amino acids. The germline V gene encodes CDR1 SGHDT and CDR2 YYEEEE. This CDR3 is CASSLSGTNYGYTF. DNA of the CDR3: TGTGCCAGCAGCTTATCGGGAACCAACTATGGCTACACCTTC.

V usage is TRBV19 and J usage is TRBJ2-7; D perhaps matches TRBD1 (6 bases). The germline CDR1 and CDR2 sequences are LNHDA and SQIVND (reference sequence). CDR3 size: 14 residues. Trimming removed 4 bases from V and 5 bases from J, with 15 bases in between. This chain's CDR3 is CASSKGESADEQYF. For the CDR3, the DNA is TGTGCCAGTAGTAAGGGGGAGAGTGCAGACGAGCAGTACTTC. Combining the CDR3 with reference TRBV19 and TRBJ2-7 gives the whole variable domain DGGITQSPKYLFRKEGQNVTLSCEQNLNHDAMYWYRQDPGQGLRLIYYSQIVNDFQKGDIAEGYSVSREKKESFPLTVTSAQKNPTAFYLCASSKGESADEQYFGPGTRLTVT.

This sequence joins TRBV24-1 and TRBJ1-1, with 7 positions matching TRBD1. Trimming cost V 2 bases and J 3 bases; bases outside gene matches: 8. The CDR3 loop spans 16 amino acids. CDR1 and CDR2 (germline): KGHDR, SFDVKD. CDR3 in DNA: TGTGCCACCAGTGATTCTACAGGGGTCGGGCACACTGAAGCTTTCTTT. It encodes CATSDSTGVGHTEAFF.

The chain recombines TRBV6-5 with TRBJ2-7, with TRBD1 as a possible D gene (6 bases). CDR1 is MNHEY and CDR2 is SVGAGI in the germline V gene. The V gene lost 7 bases and the J gene lost 6 bases, with 10 bases spanning the gap. This CDR3 is built from 11 residues. CDR3 residues: CASTQGLEQYF. CDR3 DNA: TGTGCCAGCACGCAGGGGCTCGAGCAGTACTTC.

This clone occurred once. The genes are TRBV7-6 and TRBJ2-7; D possibly corresponds to TRBD2 (5 bases). Germline loops: CDR1 SGHVS, CDR2 FNYEAQ. The CDR3 consists of 16 residues. Trimming removed 5 bases at V and 0 bases at J, with 17 bases between. The CDR3 reads CASSNGLKRSSYEQYF. CDR3 nucleotides: TGTGCCAGCAGCAACGGACTGAAGCGGAGCTCCTACGAGCAGTACTTC.

In nucleotides, the CDR3 is TGTGCCAGCAGCTTACCGGGACAGGGAATTTACGAGCAGTACTTC. As protein: CASSLPGQGIYEQYF. The rearrangement links TRBV5-4 to TRBJ2-7, with TRBD1 matching over 9 bases. This CDR3 has 15 residues. V lost 2 bases to trimming and J lost 4 bases; unmatched junction nucleotides: 7. Germline values: CDR1 SGHNT, CDR2 YYREEE (reference sequence).